The 8 T cell receptor beta chains listed next were all sequenced from one sample in a study of CD8 T cells in ankylosing spondylitis. Antigen specificity for these receptors is unknown. MiXCR was run by TCRdb on the 5' RACE reads, yielding one entry per CDR3 protein. The data show more than 500,000 distinct CDR3 sequences, roughly 5.3% seen once. Study-level results: Apparently characteristic of ankylosing spondylitis blood was a TCR beta motif (eight highly homologous variants).

Sequences were obtained from blood, either unsorted or a sorted T cell fraction (not recorded which). These receptors all stem from a male donor with ankylosing spondylitis.

The chain links TRBV20-1 to TRBJ1-6; D unclear. This CDR3 region has 14 residues. Trimming left V 0 bases short and J 7 bases short, with 10 bases between. Germline V gives CDR1 DFQATT, CDR2 SNEGSKA (reference sequence). CDR3 in amino acids: CSARDPDGNSPLHF. Here the CDR3 DNA reads TGCAGTGCTAGAGACCCGGACGGCAATTCACCCCTCCACTTT.

This clonotype was recorded many times. This rearrangement joins TRBV4-2 to TRBJ2-3, with D hard to call. Germline lookup yields CDR1 LGHNA and CDR2 YNFKEQ. Between the trimmed V and J ends, which lost 1 base and 2 bases, there was a span of 7 bases. The CDR3 contains 14 residues. The CDR3: CASSQAGNTDTQYF. The CDR3 DNA reads TGTGCCAGCAGCCAAGCAGGCAACACAGATACGCAGTATTTT.

J is TRBJ2-3 and V is TRBV3-1; D gene uncertain. The CDR3 contains 13 residues. The germline gives CDR1 LGHDT, CDR2 YNNKEL (reference sequence). V lost 1 base and J lost 5, with 7 bases in between. The CDR3 region has the DNA TGTGCCAGCAGCCAAGGCGAAATAGATACGCAGTATTTT. Amino acid sequence: CASSQGEIDTQYF.

The table lists this clonotype with many counts. This chain joins TRBV5-6 and TRBJ2-5; D unclear. Germline CDR1 SGHDT, CDR2 YYEEEE. The V end was cut by 0 bases, the J end by 5 bases, with 11 bases between. This CDR3 is built from 14 residues. CDR3 in DNA: TGTGCCAGCAGCTTGGCCGAGAGGATTGAGACCCAGTACTTC. It translates to CASSLAERIETQYF. Full variable domain (remainder filled in from reference TRBV5-6 and TRBJ2-5): DAGVTQSPTHLIKTRGQQVTLRCSPKSGHDTVSWYQQALGQGPQFIFQYYEEEERQRGNFPDRFSGHQFPNYSSELNVNALLLGDSALYLCASSLAERIETQYFGPGTRLLVL.

At least ten counts were recorded for this clonotype. The rearrangement joins TRBV28 to TRBJ1-1, with 7 positions matching TRBD1. The junction had 6 bases not matched to a gene; V was cut back by 6 bases and J by 2 bases. Germline V gene sequence: CDR1 MDHEN, CDR2 SYDVKM. This CDR3 is built from 14 residues. Here the CDR3 DNA reads TGTGCCAGCAGCTCGACAGGGCTCAACACTGAAGCTTTCTTT. Amino acids: CASSSTGLNTEAFF.

This clonotype was recorded at least ten times. V gene TRBV7-9 combines with J gene TRBJ2-7; TRBD1 matches 8 bases. The ends lost 5 bases at V and 0 bases at J; junction bases unmatched: 6. The germline gives CDR1 SEHNR, CDR2 FQNEAQ (reference sequence). CDR3 length equals 15 residues. As DNA, the CDR3 is TGTGCCAGCAGCGCGCGGGACAGGAGCTCCTACGAGCAGTACTTC. Translating it yields CASSARDRSSYEQYF.

In this sample, this clonotype turned up many times. The chain recombines TRBV7-8 with TRBJ2-3, with D possibly matching TRBD1 (6 bases). CDR1 SGHVS and CDR2 FQNEAQ come from the germline V gene. V lost 1 base to trimming and J lost 4 bases, with 12 bases between them. This CDR3 spans 15 amino acids. In DNA form, the CDR3 reads TGTGCCAGCAGCTTAGGACCACAGGGTTCAGATACGCAGTATTTT. Its protein is CASSLGPQGSDTQYF.

This clonotype turned up a few times. The rearrangement links TRBV28 to TRBJ1-2; D remains ambiguous. Germline CDR1 is MDHEN and CDR2 is SYDVKM. V lost 5 bases and J lost 5, with 9 bases in between. This CDR3 is 12 amino acids long. Here the CDR3 DNA reads TGTGCCAGCAGTAGCACAGCGTATGGCTACACCTTC. This encodes CASSSTAYGYTF.